The 13 T cell receptor beta chains below were found in one sample sequenced in a study of T cells in Graves' hyperthyroidism and ophthalmopathy. Using RNA transcripts as the source, TCR beta CDR3 regions were amplified. HTBI primers drove first-round RT-PCR of the TCR CDR3. TCRdb re-derived calls from the multiplex PCR reads in MiXCR, one entry per CDR3 protein. Of about 330,000 distinct CDR3 sequences in the sample, roughly 13% were seen once. The sample comprised blood. All receptors come from a woman in her thirties or forties with Graves' ophthalmopathy.

This chain connects TRBV11-2 to TRBJ2-4; unclear D gene. Germline-derived CDR1 and CDR2 are SGHAT and FQNNGV. V shed 1 base and J shed 10 bases, with 14 bases lying between them. The CDR3 runs to 14 residues. The CDR3 reads CASSLGPVLEIQYF. Written as DNA, the CDR3 is TGTGCCAGCAGCTTAGGCCCAGTCCTTGAAATTCAGTACTTC.

This clonotype was observed many times. This chain uses TRBV19 with TRBJ1-5; unclear D gene. Trimming shortened V by 9 bases and J by 9 bases, and 9 bases separated the two germline ends. This CDR3 has 10 residues. CDR1 is LNHDA, CDR2 SQIVND, per germline (reference sequence). CDR3 nucleotides: TGTGCCAGCAGCGGACCGCCCCAGCATTTT. Translated: CASSGPPQHF. Based on the CDR3 plus reference TRBV19 and TRBJ1-5, the full variable domain is DGGITQSPKYLFRKEGQNVTLSCEQNLNHDAMYWYRQDPGQGLRLIYYSQIVNDFQKGDIAEGYSVSREKKESFPLTVTSAQKNPTAFYLCASSGPPQHFGDGTRLSIL.

This clonotype has ten or more counts. The gene calls are TRBV25-1 and TRBJ2-3; 8 nucleotides line up with TRBD1. The trim removed 3 bases at V and 2 bases at J, leaving 7 bases unmatched. This CDR3 has 16 residues. Germline loops: CDR1 MGHDK, CDR2 SYGVNS. Here the CDR3 DNA reads TGTGCCAGCAGTGAGGGGACAGGAGGAGTCACAGATACGCAGTATTTT. Residues: CASSEGTGGVTDTQYF.

V and J are TRBV7-9 and TRBJ1-2; unclear D gene. The V and J ends lost 1 base and 0 bases respectively, with 15 bases between them. Germline V gene lookup returns CDR1 SEHNR and CDR2 FQNEAQ (reference sequence). The CDR3 has 17 residues. CDR3 coding DNA: TGTGCCAGCAGCTTAGGAGTCAGCATAGGAGCTAACTATGGCTACACCTTC. Residues: CASSLGVSIGANYGYTF.

The chain links TRBV11-2 to TRBJ1-6; TRBD1 aligns across 7 bases. The CDR3 totals 15 residues. The germline CDR1 and CDR2 sequences are SGHAT and FQNNGV. The ends lost 0 bases at V and 7 bases at J; junction bases unmatched: 3. The CDR3: CASSLEGTANSPLHF. As DNA, the CDR3 is TGTGCCAGCAGCTTAGAGGGGACAGCGAATTCACCCCTCCACTTT.

This clonotype was seen at least ten times. J is TRBJ1-5 and V is TRBV5-1; maybe TRBD1 (6 bases). Germline V gives CDR1 SGHRS, CDR2 YFSETQ. The CDR3 is 14 residues long. V lost 6 bases, J lost 4 bases, and 14 bases lay in between. CDR3 sequence (DNA): TGCGCCAGCACCCCACAGGGACCGAATCAGCCCCAGCATTTT. Its protein product is CASTPQGPNQPQHF.

At least ten counts were recorded for this clonotype. This sequence joins TRBV15 and TRBJ1-5; D gene uncertain. The V gene lost 0 bases and the J gene lost 3 bases, with 18 bases spanning the gap. The CDR3 totals 18 residues. Looked up from germline, CDR1 is LNHNV and CDR2 is YYDKDF (reference sequence). The CDR3 DNA follows: TGTGCCACCAGCAGAGATGACAAGGGATTCCCACCCAATCAGCCCCAGCATTTT. This sequence encodes CATSRDDKGFPPNQPQHF.

This clonotype showed up many times. The V call is TRBV3-1, the J call TRBJ1-1, with 7 bases fitting TRBD1. This CDR3 is 17 amino acids long. CDR1 LGHDT and CDR2 YNNKEL come from the germline V gene (reference sequence). Trimming took 0 bases from V and 0 from J; bases not matched to a gene: 7. The CDR3 protein is CASSQEVGRGMNTEAFF. The DNA for the CDR3 is TGTGCCAGCAGCCAAGAAGTTGGCAGGGGGATGAACACTGAAGCTTTCTTT.

At least ten counts were recorded for this clonotype. V gene TRBV20-1 combines with J gene TRBJ2-1; TRBD2 matches 9 bases. The CDR3 length is 15 residues. V gave up 3 bases and J gave up 3 bases; unmatched junction bases: 6. The germline gives CDR1 DFQATT, CDR2 SNEGSKA (reference sequence). For the CDR3, the DNA is TGCAGTGCTAGCTCTAGCGGGACTTACTACAATGAGCAGTTCTTC. This codes for CSASSSGTYYNEQFF.

As regards this clonotype: Compared with germline, one end of the junction differs, possibly owing to a read error. This chain joins TRBV7-7 and TRBJ2-5; D uncertain. This CDR3 is built from 14 residues. The germline CDR1 and CDR2 sequences are SSHAT and FNYEAQ (reference sequence). CDR3 sequence: CASSRAGSQETQYF. CDR3 DNA sequence: TGTGCTAGCAGCAGAGCTGGATCGCAAGAGACCCAGTACTTC.

A word on this clonotype: Lacking the conserved final phenylalanine or tryptophan, this CDR3 likely reflects a read error. The chain recombines TRBV24-1 with TRBJ2-3; 7 bases match TRBD2. The CDR3 has 14 residues. V shed 9 bases and J 2 bases; nucleotides not matched to a gene: 7. The germline gives CDR1 KGHDR, CDR2 SFDVKD. As DNA, the CDR3 is TGTGCCACCGGGAGGGCGGGGATCACAGATACGCAGTATTTA. Amino acid sequence: CATGRAGITDTQYL.

This clonotype has a handful of counts. CDR3 DNA: TGCAGTGCCCTGACAGGGATGGGAAATTCACCCCTCCACTTT. Amino acid sequence: CSALTGMGNSPLHF. The chain joins TRBV20-1 to TRBJ1-6; 7 positions match TRBD1. The CDR3 spans 14 residues. The germline gives CDR1 DFQATT, CDR2 SNEGSKA (reference sequence). The J segment lost 7 bases and the V segment lost 6 bases, leaving 9 bases of the junction unmatched.

The CDR3 sequence is CASSVGAGGASYEQYF. Written as DNA, the CDR3 is TGTGCCAGCAGCGTAGGGGCGGGGGGAGCCTCCTACGAGCAGTACTTC. The V call is TRBV9, the J call TRBJ2-7; 8 nucleotides match TRBD2. The CDR3 length is 16 residues. Germline V gene lookup returns CDR1 SGDLS and CDR2 YYNGEE. The trim removed 0 bases at V and 0 bases at J, leaving 5 bases unmatched.